This T cell receptor beta chain is drawn from a study of a mutant IDH1 vaccine in newly diagnosed glioma. As for the study in general: In some groups vaccination began 4-6 weeks post-radiotherapy; others received it with temozolomide.

The assay was immunoSEQ multiplex PCR, and TCRdb's table has in-frame clones only and misses some. Among about 21,000 clones listed, approximately 89% were seen once. Documented time point: week 11, during vaccination. In every dose of vaccine, 300 ug of mutant IDH1 20-mer peptide was given alongside topical imiquimod. This CDR3 contains 19 residues. Trimming took off 3 bases at V and 0 bases at J, with 18 bases between the two ends. CDR1 is SGHAT, CDR2 FQNNGV, per germline. This clone is a singleton in its sample. What it binds is unknown. The V call is TRBV11-2, the J call TRBJ2-6; tentative D call: TRBD2 (6 bases). Sequenced here: PBMCs, sampled from a glioma patient whose treatment included an IDH1 peptide vaccine. The origin of this receptor is a woman aged 40 to 50 with glioma. The CDR3 DNA reads TGTGCCAGCAGCTTGCGTCGGTCGGAGGGTGACTCTGGGGCCAACGTCCTGACTTTC. It is translated as CASSLRRSEGDSGANVLTF.